This TCR beta chain was recovered during a study of CD8+CD57+ T cells in acquired aplastic anemia. Study-wide background: Recorded DNA amounts for sorted CD4+ and CD8+ cells had an average of around 3.4 ug. Average CD4+ read depth in healthy donors was 9.5 million to 13 million reads.

This CDR3 spans 14 amino acids. Germline CDR1 reads SEHNR; CDR2 reads FQNEAQ (reference sequence). V lost 6 bases, J lost 3 bases, and 7 bases stayed unmatched. Profiling that covered TCR beta VDJ and CDR3 relied on genomic DNA as its template. Each CDR3 protein gets one entry after TCRdb re-called the reads with MiXCR. The data hold around 200,000 distinct CDR3 sequences, with under 65% observed a single time. The receptor comes from a human donor in good health. The chain combines TRBV7-9 with TRBJ2-5, with 7 bases aligning to TRBD2. The sequenced material came from sorted CD4+, CD8+, or CD8+CD57+ T cells (not recorded which) from PBMCs. CDR3 in amino acids: CASSPAGTEETQYF. CDR3 sequence (DNA): TGTGCCAGCAGTCCAGCGGGGACGGAAGAGACCCAGTACTTC. The variable domain in full, with the rest retrieved from reference TRBV7-9 and TRBJ2-5, is DTGVSQNPRHKITKRGQNVTFRCDPISEHNRLYWYRQTLGQGPEFLTYFQNEAQLEKSRLLSDRFSAERPKGSFSTLEIQRTEQGDSAMYLCASSPAGTEETQYFGPGTRLLVL.